The clone carrying this TCR beta chain was observed many times. Libraries for TCR beta were made by quantitative 5'-RACE with molecular barcodes. TCRdb re-analysed the 5' RACE reads in MiXCR, keeping a single row per CDR3 protein. The sample lists around 250,000 distinct CDR3 sequences, around 10% occurring once. The sample comes from a study of CD8 T cells in ankylosing spondylitis. V trimming: 6 bases; J trimming: 4 bases; junction bases outside the gene matches: 7. The CDR3 has 15 amino acids. The clonotype comes from a male donor with ankylosing spondylitis or in good health (not recorded which). Sequenced: blood, either unsorted or a sorted T cell fraction (not recorded which). The V call is TRBV12-3 or TRBV12-4, the J call TRBJ2-1; 9 bases agree with TRBD2. CDR3 sequence reads: CASRIPSGGYNEQFF. In DNA form, the CDR3 reads TGTGCCAGCAGGATTCCCAGCGGGGGGTACAATGAGCAGTTCTTC.